The sequence of this TCR beta chain was determined in a study of cytomegalovirus exposure and HLA in healthy donors. Whole-study results and caveats: Roughly even sequencing depth across donors was the assumption behind the presence/absence analyses.

Primers: 60 Vbeta forward and 13 Jbeta reverse. Assay: immunoSEQ multiplex PCR; the TCRdb copy retains only in-frame clones and omits some. The sample has around 160,000 clones, nearly 80% seen once; the top ten hold over 12%. With regard to this clone: What it recognizes is unknown. Other DNA variants within this sample encode the same CDR3.

Germline trimming cut 5 bases from V and 2 bases from J; bases unmatched to any gene: 7. The CDR3 has 15 residues. Germline V gives CDR1 SGHNT, CDR2 YYREEE (reference sequence). The V call is TRBV5-4, the J call TRBJ2-7, with 10 bases aligning to TRBD2. Sequenced: PBMCs. This TCR came from a man over 45 in good health and CMV-seropositive. CDR3 in amino acids: CASRLAGGHPYEQYV. CDR3 DNA sequence: TGTGCCAGCAGATTAGCGGGGGGACACCCCTACGAGCAGTACGTC.